A single sample gave rise to the 6 T cell receptor beta chains below, sequenced in a study of tissue T cells after allogeneic stem cell transplantation. The time point is: mouse harvest day 7 after allogeneic transplant. Each mouse received 10^7 T-cell-depleted marrow cells plus 10^6 splenic CD5+ T cells by tail vein. This table comes from immunoSEQ multiplex PCR, and its TCRdb copy is limited to in-frame clones, with some not included. The repertoire consists of 3,000 to 4,000 clones, with roughly 53% occurring once and the leading ten covering 6.3%. Sample: gut tissue. These receptors were taken from a female BALB/c mouse given C57BL/6 T cells with graft-versus-host disease after an allogeneic hematopoietic cell transplant.

As regards this clone: The germline and genes are mouse ones. The read ends 1 residue shy of where the CDR3 ends; the end is completed using the germline J gene. This chain joins TRBV23 and TRBJ2-2; no check of the table's D call, TRBD2, against the DNA was made. Germline CDR1 is KGHTA and CDR2 is FQNQQP. The CDR3 covers 17 residues. The sequenced part of the CDR3 DNA is TGCTCCAGCAGTCTTGGGACTGGGGGCCGCGACACCGGGCAGCTCTAC. It yields the protein CSSSLGTGGRDTGQLY. The entire CDR3 protein is CSSSLGTGGRDTGQLYF.

Regarding this clone: Germline and genes: mouse. The read terminates 1 residue ahead of where the CDR3 ends, so the germline J gene completes it. V usage is TRBV15 and J usage is TRBJ2-7; 8 nucleotides agree with TRBD1. The CDR3 has 15 residues. V lost 3 bases and J lost 0; bases outside the gene matches: 4. CDR1 SGHND and CDR2 FRSKSL come from the germline V gene. The part of the CDR3 DNA that was read is TGTGCCAGCAGTTTGAGGACAGGGCCCTCCTATGAACAGTAC. Translating it yields CASSLRTGPSYEQY. The whole CDR3 sequence is CASSLRTGPSYEQYF.

As to this clone: Here the gene names and germline are mouse. Sequencing ends 1 residue short of the CDR3 end; the germline J gene provides the rest. The chain is built from TRBV3 and TRBJ2-3, with 14 bases aligning to TRBD2. Germline CDR1 and CDR2: SNHLY and FYNGKV (reference sequence). This CDR3 region has 15 residues. J lost 6 bases, V lost 4 bases, and 3 bases had no gene match. The CDR3 bases that were read are TGTGCCAGCAGCTCGGGACTGGGGGGGCGCGAAACGCTGTAT. The encoded protein is CASSSGLGGRETLY. The CDR3 reads in full as CASSSGLGGRETLYF.

The sample holds a few counts of this clone. The gene names given are mouse names. The observed sequence ends 1 residue before the CDR3 terminus, with the missing tail filled in from the germline J gene. The chain joins TRBV26 to TRBJ2-2; tentatively, D is TRBD1 (5 bases). Germline values: CDR1 KGHPV, CDR2 FQNQEV (reference sequence). V lost 3 bases to trimming and J lost 3 bases, with 8 bases between them. The CDR3 contains 14 residues. Incomplete CDR3 DNA: TGTGCCAGCAGTCTTCAGGGATACACCGGGCAGCTCTAC. Its protein is CASSLQGYTGQLY. The whole CDR3 is CASSLQGYTGQLYF.

Points on this clone: Genes here carry mouse names. The CDR3 extends 1 residue past the end of the read, so its final part is completed from the germline J gene. The chain recombines TRBV26 with TRBJ2-5; no firm D call. The CDR3 is 12 amino acids. CDR1 and CDR2 (germline): KGHPV, FQNQEV (reference sequence). The germline V and J ends were trimmed by 0 bases and 6 bases, with 4 bases remaining between them. The CDR3 loop is CASSLSRDTQYF. The CDR3 bases that were read are TGTGCCAGCAGTCTGTCGAGGGACACCCAGTAC.

Points on this clone: All gene names here are mouse names. From the germline J gene comes the end of the CDR3, since the read stops 1 residue before it. This chain joins TRBV26 and TRBJ1-1; 7 bases fit TRBD1. The CDR3 sequence is 11 residues long. J was trimmed by 11 bases and V by 4 bases; bases with no gene match: 4. The germline V gene encodes CDR1 KGHPV and CDR2 FQNQEV (reference sequence). The covered CDR3 bases are TGTGCCAGCAGTCCCAGGGGGGGGGTCTTC. Protein product: CASSPRGGVF. In full, the CDR3 reads CASSPRGGVFF.